These 11 T cell receptor beta chains came from one sample sequenced in a study of Ad26.COV2.S vaccination and SARS-CoV-2 variants. Assay: immunoSEQ multiplex PCR; the TCRdb copy retains only in-frame clones and omits some. The sample consists of 250,000 to 300,000 clones, 80% to 90% of them appearing once. Specified treatment: roughly 20 received Ad26.COV2.S at low or high dose, single or two shots; five or six received placebo; per-sample allocation not given. Sampling was performed 63 days after the first vaccine or placebo injection. The starting material was peripheral blood, obtained in a trial of Ad26.COV2.S vaccine versus placebo. The source of these receptors is a person between 18 and 65 years old who received the Ad26.COV2.S COVID-19 vaccine or a placebo.

The rearrangement uses TRBV10-3 and TRBJ2-2; 11 bases align to TRBD2. J lost 3 bases, V lost 4 bases, and 4 bases had no gene match. CDR3 length: 16 amino acids. Germline V gene lookup returns CDR1 ENHRY and CDR2 SYGVKD. DNA of the CDR3: TGTGCCATCAGTGGGACTAGCGGGTTTGACACCGGGGAGCTGTTTTTT. Protein sequence: CAISGTSGFDTGELFF.

This clone has just one count. The chain uses TRBV9 and TRBJ2-3; no clear D. Trimming removed 2 bases at V and 6 bases at J, with 10 bases between. CDR1 and CDR2 from the germline V gene are SGDLS and YYNGEE. The CDR3 loop spans 13 amino acids. CDR3 bases: TGTGCCAGCAGCGTGAGCGTCTTGGATACGCAGTATTTT. It yields the protein CASSVSVLDTQYF.

The rearrangement joins TRBV12-3 or TRBV12-4 to TRBJ1-1; D remains ambiguous. The CDR3 is 12 residues long. V lost 6 bases and J 1 base, leaving 6 bases between the germline ends. In DNA form, the CDR3 reads TGTGCCAGCAGCCCCCGGAACACTGAAGCTTTCTTT. Protein sequence: CASSPRNTEAFF.

This sequence joins TRBV18 and TRBJ1-5, with D maybe TRBD1 (6 bases). The V gene's germline CDR1 is KGHSH and CDR2 LQKENI. The CDR3 length is 17 residues. Trimming cost V 2 bases and J 6 bases, with 20 bases left between them. CDR3 region: CASSPIGLQGGGQPQHF. CDR3 bases: TGTGCCAGCTCACCAATAGGGCTACAGGGTGGGGGTCAGCCCCAGCATTTT.

In DNA, the CDR3 is TGTGCCAGCAGTGTAGGGGGAAACTATGGCTACACCTTC. Its protein is CASSVGGNYGYTF. The rearrangement links TRBV2 to TRBJ1-2, with a weak D call TRBD1 (6 bases). V gave up 4 bases and J gave up 2 bases, with 8 bases separating them. Germline CDR1 SNHLY, CDR2 FYNNEI. This CDR3 comprises 13 residues. Combining the CDR3 with reference TRBV2 and TRBJ1-2 gives the whole variable domain EPEVTQTPSHQVTQMGQEVILRCVPISNHLYFYWYRQILGQKVEFLVSFYNNEISEKSEIFDDQFSVERPDGSNFTLKIRSTKLEDSAMYFCASSVGGNYGYTFGSGTRLTVV.

The J gene is TRBJ1-2, the V gene TRBV4-1; the D is unclear. Trimming took 0 bases from V and 4 from J, leaving 6 bases between them. The germline V gene has CDR1 MGHRA and CDR2 YSYEKL. The CDR3 covers 13 residues. The CDR3 sequence: CASSQDRSYGYTF. CDR3 sequence (DNA): TGCGCCAGCAGCCAAGATCGCAGCTATGGCTACACCTTC.

The chain has TRBV7-2 and TRBJ1-3; no definite D call. V was pared by 6 bases and J by 2 bases, with 8 bases between. This CDR3 comprises 13 residues. Per germline, CDR1 SGHTA and CDR2 FQGNSA. This CDR3 is CASRTTPGNTIYF. The CDR3 DNA sequence: TGTGCCAGCAGGACGACCCCTGGAAACACCATATATTTT. Using reference TRBV7-2 and TRBJ1-3 for the parts outside the CDR3, the full variable domain is GAGVSQSPSNKVTEKGKDVELRCDPISGHTALYWYRQSLGQGLEFLIYFQGNSAPDKSGLPSDRFSAERTGGSVSTLTIQRTQQEDSAVYLCASRTTPGNTIYFGEGSWLTVV.

V and J are TRBV5-5 and TRBJ2-1; TRBD2 agrees at 8 bases. Germline CDR1 is SGHKS and CDR2 is YYEKEE (reference sequence). After removal of 5 bases from V and 6 bases from J, the junction contained 10 bases not matched to a gene. This CDR3 is 15 amino acids long. CDR3 in amino acids: CASSPTVGLGNEQFF. In DNA form, the CDR3 reads TGTGCCAGCAGTCCTACAGTGGGACTAGGCAATGAGCAGTTCTTC.

This chain connects TRBV19 to TRBJ2-7, with 9 nucleotides matching TRBD1. The germline CDR1 and CDR2 sequences are LNHDA and SQIVND (reference sequence). The V gene end was trimmed by 7 bases and the J gene end by 5 bases; junction bases not matched to a gene: 9. The CDR3 is 14 amino acids. CDR3 in amino acids: CASTDRGATDEQYF. In nucleotides, the CDR3 is TGTGCCAGTACCGACAGGGGGGCTACCGACGAGCAGTACTTC.

This clone was seen only once. The chain links TRBV11-2 to TRBJ1-2, with 7 bases aligning to TRBD1. V lost 5 bases to trimming and J lost 6 bases; unmatched junction nucleotides: 6. Germline CDR1 and CDR2: SGHAT and FQNNGV. The CDR3 is 13 amino acids. CDR3 DNA: TGTGCCAGCAGCCTAACAGGGGACAATGGCTACACCTTC. Translating it yields CASSLTGDNGYTF.

V usage is TRBV27 and J usage is TRBJ2-3; 11 bases align to TRBD2. The J segment lost 4 bases and the V segment lost 2 bases, leaving 2 bases of the junction unmatched. Germline values: CDR1 MNHEY, CDR2 SMNVEV (reference sequence). This CDR3 spans 15 amino acids. The CDR3 is CASSLRTSGSDTQYF. As DNA, the CDR3 is TGTGCCAGCAGTTTAAGGACTAGCGGGTCAGATACGCAGTATTTT.